This T cell receptor beta chain was obtained from a study of blood T cell repertoires in COVID-19 (dated by TCRdb to 2020 to 2022). As for the study more broadly: Samples from collaborators originated in the United States, Italy and Spain and spanned both the acute and convalescent phases of COVID-19. The prospective study material was composed of cDNA or gDNA derived from T cells, B-cell-depleted T cells, or PBMCs. Deeply sampled blood TCRbeta repertoires from subjects exposed to, actively infected with, or recovered from COVID-19 were included in the dataset. A freely available public database, intended as a resource for researchers studying the immune response to SARS-CoV-2, is where the repertoires were released. The samples were drawn from two sources: the first 160 participants of the ongoing ImmuneRACE study, and fewer than 1,500 subjects contributed by 6 global collaborators. Nearly every sample came with metadata listing a de-identified subject ID, COVID-19 status, age in years and sex. Where available, HLA class I and class II types were taken from metadata supplied by the sample provider and were not determined by assay-based typing. Findings and caveats that apply to the study as a whole: The amount of clinical and demographic metadata varied by source and participant and was provided uncurated.

The immunoSEQ Assay, a bias-controlled multiplex PCR, was used to amplify TCRbeta CDR3 regions from genomic DNA. The published analysis was carried out like this. Within the assay, amplification of reference gene primers was used to estimate how many nucleated cells each sample contained. To quantify the absolute abundance of each unique TCRbeta CDR3 rearrangement, sequence reads were collapsed and filtered. For each sample, productive Simpson clonality was calculated as the square root of Simpson's diversity index across productive rearrangements. The immuneACCESS repertoire file appears here via TCRdb, limited to in-frame rearrangements. These files lack a portion of the clones; in checked studies, under half of the deficit traces to unresolved V genes, and the cause of the others is not known. V and J calls and clone size come straight from that table; D and trimming were deduced from the DNA. Present in this sample are tens of thousands of clones, 65% to 80% of which were seen just once. Jointly, the top ten make up roughly 18% of the sample.

For this clone: Its antigen remains unidentified. Base qualities are not provided; no much larger clone lies one nucleotide away.

Collaborating institutions collected whole blood in K2EDTA tubes following their own protocols. Collaborator samples were shipped for TCRbeta analysis as frozen whole blood, isolated PBMCs, or DNA extracted from either sample type. At the junction V is shortened by 3 bases and J by 5 bases; bases outside the gene matches: 4. CDR1 GTSNPN and CDR2 SVGIG are derived from the germline V gene (reference sequence). Taken from cysteine to phenylalanine, the CDR3 has 13 residues. Just CDR3 DNA is preserved here, 39 bases in frame from base 1. The chain uses TRBV30 and TRBJ1-1; TRBD1 agrees with 9 junctional bases. Input material: peripheral blood. The sequence was obtained from a man in his 60s with acute or convalescent COVID-19. The CDR3 is CAWSGQGRTEAFF. Read as DNA, the sequence is TGTGCCTGGAGCGGACAGGGGAGGACTGAAGCTTTCTTT.